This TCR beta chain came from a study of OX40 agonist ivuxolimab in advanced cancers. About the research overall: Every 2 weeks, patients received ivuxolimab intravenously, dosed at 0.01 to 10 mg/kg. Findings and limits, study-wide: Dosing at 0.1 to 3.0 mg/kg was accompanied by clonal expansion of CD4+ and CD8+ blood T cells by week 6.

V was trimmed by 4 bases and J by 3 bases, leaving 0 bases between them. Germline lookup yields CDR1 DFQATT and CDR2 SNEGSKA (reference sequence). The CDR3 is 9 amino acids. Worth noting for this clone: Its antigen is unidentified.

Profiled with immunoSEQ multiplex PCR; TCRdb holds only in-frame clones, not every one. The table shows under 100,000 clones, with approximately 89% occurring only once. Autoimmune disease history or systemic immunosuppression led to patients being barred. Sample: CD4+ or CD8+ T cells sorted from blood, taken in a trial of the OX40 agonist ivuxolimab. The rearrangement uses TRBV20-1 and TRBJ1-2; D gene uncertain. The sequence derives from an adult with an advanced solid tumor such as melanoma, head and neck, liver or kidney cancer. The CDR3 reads CSANYGYTF. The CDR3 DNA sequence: TGCAGTGCTAACTATGGCTACACCTTC.